Sequencing of this T cell receptor beta chain was carried out in a study of blood T cell repertoires in COVID-19. Study context: The United States, Italy and Spain supplied acute and convalescent COVID-19 samples. The cDNA or gDNA used as material had been derived from T cells, B-cell-depleted T cells, or PBMCs.

The CDR3 covers 17 residues. Per the germline V gene, CDR1 is SGHRS and CDR2 is YFSETQ. Trimming took 0 bases from V and 0 from J; bases not matched to a gene: 6. Assay: immunoSEQ multiplex PCR; the TCRdb copy retains only in-frame clones and omits some. Of roughly 180,000 clones detected, approximately 80% appear once; the ten largest clones hold approximately 9.9%. The study drew participants aged roughly 18 to 95 years from about two dozen US areas. Assignment of participants to cohorts was predicated upon participant-reported clinical history. The chain combines TRBV5-1 with TRBJ2-3; 8 nucleotides match TRBD2. The sequence derives from a man aged 50-59 years who had recovered from COVID-19. Sequencing was performed on PBMCs or T cells enriched from blood (not recorded which). The CDR3 region is CASSLDGAGGSTDTQYF. The CDR3 nucleotides read TGCGCCAGCAGCTTGGATGGTGCGGGGGGTAGCACAGATACGCAGTATTTT.